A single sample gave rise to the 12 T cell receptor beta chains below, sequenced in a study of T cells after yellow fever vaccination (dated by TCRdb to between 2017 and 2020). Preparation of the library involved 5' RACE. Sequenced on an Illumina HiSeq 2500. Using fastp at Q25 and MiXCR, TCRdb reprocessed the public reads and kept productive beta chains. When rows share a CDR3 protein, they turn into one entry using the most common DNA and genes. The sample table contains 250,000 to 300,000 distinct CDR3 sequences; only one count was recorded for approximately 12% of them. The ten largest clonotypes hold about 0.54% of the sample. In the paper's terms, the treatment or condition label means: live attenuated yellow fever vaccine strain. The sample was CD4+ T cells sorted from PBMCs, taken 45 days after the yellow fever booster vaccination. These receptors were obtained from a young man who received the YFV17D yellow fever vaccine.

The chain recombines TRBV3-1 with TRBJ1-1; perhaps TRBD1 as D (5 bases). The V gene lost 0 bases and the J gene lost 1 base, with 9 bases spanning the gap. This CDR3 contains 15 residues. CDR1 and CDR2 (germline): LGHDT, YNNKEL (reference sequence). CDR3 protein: CASSQEVGGNTEAFF. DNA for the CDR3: TGTGCCAGCAGCCAAGAGGTCGGGGGGAACACTGAAGCTTTCTTT.

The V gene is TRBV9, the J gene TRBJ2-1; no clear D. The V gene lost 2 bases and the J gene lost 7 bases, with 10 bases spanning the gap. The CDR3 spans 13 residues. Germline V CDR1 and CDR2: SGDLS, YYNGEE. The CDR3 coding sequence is TGTGCCAGCAGCGTTGGGGTGGGGAATGAGCAGTTCTTC. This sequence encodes CASSVGVGNEQFF.

CDR3 nucleotides: TGCGCCAGCAGCCAAGATCTGGTCCAGAGAACCGGGGAGCTGTTTTTT. Its protein product is CASSQDLVQRTGELFF. This chain links TRBV4-3 with TRBJ2-2; no definite D call. Germline loops: CDR1 LGHNA, CDR2 YSLEER. The V end lost 0 bases, the J end lost 5 bases, and 13 bases lay between the germline ends. The CDR3 loop spans 16 amino acids.

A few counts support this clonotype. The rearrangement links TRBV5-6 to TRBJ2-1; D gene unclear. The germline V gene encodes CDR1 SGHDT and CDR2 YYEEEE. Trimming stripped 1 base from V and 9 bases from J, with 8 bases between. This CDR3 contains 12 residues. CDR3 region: CASSLPDGEQFF. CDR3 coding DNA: TGTGCCAGCAGCTTGCCGGACGGTGAGCAGTTCTTC.

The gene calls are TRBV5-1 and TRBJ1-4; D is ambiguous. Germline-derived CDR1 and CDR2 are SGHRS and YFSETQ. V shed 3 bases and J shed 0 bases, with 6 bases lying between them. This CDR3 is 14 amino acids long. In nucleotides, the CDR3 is TGCGCCAGCAGCTACAGCTCAACTAATGAAAAACTGTTTTTT. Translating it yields CASSYSSTNEKLFF.

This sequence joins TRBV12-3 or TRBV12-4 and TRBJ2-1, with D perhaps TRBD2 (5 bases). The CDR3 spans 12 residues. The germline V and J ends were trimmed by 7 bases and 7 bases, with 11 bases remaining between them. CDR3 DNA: TGTGCCAGCACTCCCTCGGGAAATGAGCAGTTCTTC. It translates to CASTPSGNEQFF.

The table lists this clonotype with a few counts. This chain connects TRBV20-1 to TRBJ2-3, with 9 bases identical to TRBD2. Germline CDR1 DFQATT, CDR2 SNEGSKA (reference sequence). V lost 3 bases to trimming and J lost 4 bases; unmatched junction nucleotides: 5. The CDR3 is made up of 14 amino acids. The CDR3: CSASASGMADTQYF. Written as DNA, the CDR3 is TGCAGTGCTAGCGCTAGCGGGATGGCAGATACGCAGTATTTT.

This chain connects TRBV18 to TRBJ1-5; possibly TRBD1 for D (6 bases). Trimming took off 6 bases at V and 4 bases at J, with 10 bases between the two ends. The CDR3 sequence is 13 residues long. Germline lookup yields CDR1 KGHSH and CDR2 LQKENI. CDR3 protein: CASSRQENQPQHF. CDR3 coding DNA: TGTGCCAGCTCGCGACAGGAAAATCAGCCCCAGCATTTT.

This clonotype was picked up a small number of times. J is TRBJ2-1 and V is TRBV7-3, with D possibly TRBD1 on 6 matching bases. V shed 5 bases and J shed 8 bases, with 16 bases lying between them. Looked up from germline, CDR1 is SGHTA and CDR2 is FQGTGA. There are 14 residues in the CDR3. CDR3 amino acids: CASSLQGFGHEQFF. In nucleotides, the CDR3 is TGTGCCAGCAGCCTACAGGGTTTCGGCCATGAGCAGTTCTTC.

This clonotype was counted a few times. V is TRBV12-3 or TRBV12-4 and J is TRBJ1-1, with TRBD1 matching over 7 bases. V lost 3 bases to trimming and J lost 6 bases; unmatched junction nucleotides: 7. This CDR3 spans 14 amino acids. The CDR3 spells CASSFNPTGAEAFF. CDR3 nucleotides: TGTGCCAGCAGTTTTAACCCAACAGGGGCTGAAGCTTTCTTT.

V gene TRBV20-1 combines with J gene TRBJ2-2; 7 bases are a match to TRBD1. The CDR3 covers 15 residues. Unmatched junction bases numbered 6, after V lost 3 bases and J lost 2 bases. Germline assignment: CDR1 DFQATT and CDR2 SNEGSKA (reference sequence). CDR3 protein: CSASRQGVNTGELFF. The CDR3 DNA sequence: TGCAGTGCTAGCAGGCAGGGGGTTAACACCGGGGAGCTGTTTTTT.

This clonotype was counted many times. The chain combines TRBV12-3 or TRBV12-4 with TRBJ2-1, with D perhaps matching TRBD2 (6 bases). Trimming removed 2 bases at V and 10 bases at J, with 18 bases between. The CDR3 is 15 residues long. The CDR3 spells CASSLRSGDGAEQFF. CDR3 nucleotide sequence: TGTGCCAGCAGTTTAAGATCGGGGGACGGAGCCGAGCAGTTCTTC.